Presented here are 20 T cell receptor beta chains from one specimen sequenced in a study of cytomegalovirus exposure and HLA in healthy donors. In the PCR, 60 Vbeta and 13 Jbeta primers were used. Method: immunoSEQ multiplex PCR; TCRdb's copy keeps in-frame clones and lacks some. The top ten hold 2.3% of the sample, which has about 94,000 clones, around 8% seen once. Sequenced: PBMCs. The receptors come from a man aged 45-60 years in good health and CMV-seronegative.

This chain connects TRBV28 to TRBJ1-1; possible D gene TRBD1, 5 bases. The V end lost 3 bases, the J end lost 0 bases, and 8 bases lay between the germline ends. The CDR3 contains 14 residues. Per germline, CDR1 MDHEN and CDR2 SYDVKM. The CDR3 region is CASSFEQVNTEAFF. CDR3 nucleotide sequence: TGTGCCAGCAGTTTTGAACAGGTGAACACTGAAGCTTTCTTT.

This clone has more than one count but fewer than ten. The genes are TRBV10-3 and TRBJ1-2; 9 bases match TRBD1. The CDR3 has 17 residues. CDR1 ENHRY and CDR2 SYGVKD come from the germline V gene. V was clipped by 2 bases and J by 4 bases; unmatched bases: 11. The CDR3 loop reads CAISEEGSGQGSYGYTF. The CDR3 DNA follows: TGTGCCATCAGTGAGGAGGGTTCGGGACAGGGATCCTATGGCTACACCTTC.

This clone has more than one count but fewer than ten. The J gene is TRBJ2-3, the V gene TRBV5-1, with a tentative D call TRBD1 (5 bases). Germline loops: CDR1 SGHRS, CDR2 YFSETQ. There are 13 residues in the CDR3. The germline V and J ends were trimmed by 8 bases and 7 bases, with 17 bases remaining between them. The CDR3 reads CASQDQGRNTQYF. CDR3 coding DNA: TGCGCCAGTCAGGACCAGGGAAGGAATACGCAGTATTTT.

V is TRBV5-1 and J is TRBJ2-3; D might be TRBD1 (6 bases). V was pared by 2 bases and J by 2 bases, with 9 bases between. Germline V gene sequence: CDR1 SGHRS, CDR2 YFSETQ. CDR3 length: 14 residues. CDR3 nucleotides: TGCGCCAGCAGCTTTGGACAGACCACAGATACGCAGTATTTT. Encoded protein: CASSFGQTTDTQYF.

This clone came up a few times. The CDR3 bases are TGTGCCAGCAGTACCCAGGGCTATGGCTACACCTTC. Encoded protein: CASSTQGYGYTF. The chain has TRBV28 and TRBJ1-2; D perhaps matches TRBD1 (5 bases). Germline V gene sequence: CDR1 MDHEN, CDR2 SYDVKM. The CDR3 totals 12 residues. V lost 5 bases to trimming and J lost 4 bases, with 8 bases between them.

The table lists this clone with many counts. This rearrangement joins TRBV11-1 to TRBJ2-5, with 7 bases lining up with TRBD1. CDR3 size: 16 residues. CDR1 is SGHAT, CDR2 FQDESV, per germline (reference sequence). V shed 4 bases, J shed 0 bases, and the junction held 8 bases outside the gene matches. DNA for the CDR3: TGTGCCAGCAGCTCACCAGAACAGGGGTACCAAGAGACCCAGTACTTC. This translates into CASSSPEQGYQETQYF.

This clone was seen a few times. This chain uses TRBV7-3 with TRBJ1-3, with a tentative D call TRBD1 (6 bases). CDR1 is SGHTA, CDR2 FQGTGA, per germline. CDR3 length equals 13 residues. V shed 4 bases and J shed 4 bases, with 8 bases lying between them. CDR3 DNA: TGTGCCAGCAGCTCGGACAGAGGAAACACCATATATTTT. Protein: CASSSDRGNTIYF.

This clone was observed many times. J is TRBJ2-3 and V is TRBV6-1, with 11 bases that match TRBD2. Germline trimming cut 2 bases from V and 7 bases from J; bases unmatched to any gene: 5. CDR1 is MNHNS, CDR2 SASEGT, per germline. The CDR3 totals 15 residues. The CDR3 is CASSELAGGTHTQYF. As DNA, the CDR3 is TGTGCCAGCAGTGAATTAGCGGGGGGGACTCATACGCAGTATTTT.

This clone came up a few times. V is TRBV18 and J is TRBJ2-7; tentative D call: TRBD2 (5 bases). V lost 4 bases and J 1 base, leaving 14 bases between the germline ends. The CDR3 extends over 15 amino acids. Germline V gene lookup returns CDR1 KGHSH and CDR2 LQKENI. CDR3 sequence reads: CASSRGEGLSYEQYF. In DNA form, the CDR3 reads TGTGCCAGCTCACGCGGAGAGGGCCTGTCCTACGAGCAGTACTTC.

This clone was seen a few times. The chain combines TRBV28 with TRBJ2-1, with D unresolved. Germline CDR1 is MDHEN and CDR2 is SYDVKM. The CDR3 sequence is 16 residues long. The V gene lost 6 bases and the J gene lost 0 bases, with 15 bases spanning the gap. In DNA, the CDR3 is TGTGCCAGCAGCGCCCCCTCCCCGAGCTCCTACAATGAGCAGTTCTTC. Encoded protein: CASSAPSPSSYNEQFF.

This rearrangement joins TRBV19 to TRBJ2-7; 14 nucleotides align to TRBD2. With 8 bases clipped from V and 2 bases from J, the junction kept 2 bases outside the gene matches. This CDR3 is 14 amino acids long. The germline V gene encodes CDR1 LNHDA and CDR2 SQIVND (reference sequence). CDR3 DNA: TGTGCCAGTTCGGGACTAGCGGGAGCCTACGAGCAGTACTTC. Amino acids: CASSGLAGAYEQYF. Based on the CDR3 plus reference TRBV19 and TRBJ2-7, the full variable domain is DGGITQSPKYLFRKEGQNVTLSCEQNLNHDAMYWYRQDPGQGLRLIYYSQIVNDFQKGDIAEGYSVSREKKESFPLTVTSAQKNPTAFYLCASSGLAGAYEQYFGPGTRLTVT.

This clone was counted only a few times. The chain has TRBV11-2 and TRBJ2-5; 8 nucleotides agree with TRBD1. CDR1 SGHAT and CDR2 FQNNGV come from the germline V gene. The CDR3 is made up of 15 amino acids. Trimming cost V 1 base and J 2 bases; bases outside gene matches: 3. CDR3 nucleotides: TGTGCCAGCAGCTTAGGGGACAGGTTTCAAGAGACCCAGTACTTC. Translation gives CASSLGDRFQETQYF.

J is TRBJ1-1 and V is TRBV7-9; TRBD1 is a possible D gene (6 bases). With 7 bases removed from V and 1 base from J, the gap between germline ends came to 19 bases. The CDR3 is made up of 16 amino acids. Germline V lookup: CDR1 SEHNR, CDR2 FQNEAQ (reference sequence). The CDR3 DNA follows: TGTGCCAGCAAGGGACACCGGTTTTGGCCGAACACTGAAGCTTTCTTT. Residues: CASKGHRFWPNTEAFF. The whole variable domain, remainder taken from reference TRBV7-9 and TRBJ1-1, is DTGVSQNPRHKITKRGQNVTFRCDPISEHNRLYWYRQTLGQGPEFLTYFQNEAQLEKSRLLSDRFSAERPKGSFSTLEIQRTEQGDSAMYLCASKGHRFWPNTEAFFGQGTRLTVV.

This clone occurred a few times. The chain uses TRBV7-8 and TRBJ2-6; 12 bases line up with TRBD1. Germline CDR1 reads SGHVS; CDR2 reads FQNEAQ. The CDR3 spans 17 residues. V was pared by 5 bases and J by 4 bases, with 6 bases of the junction left unmatched. In DNA, the CDR3 is TGTGCCAGCAGCCTGGGACAGGGGGCATCCGGGGCCAACGTCCTGACTTTC. Translation gives CASSLGQGASGANVLTF.

This chain joins TRBV7-3 and TRBJ2-1, with TRBD2 as a possible D gene (7 bases). This CDR3 is 14 amino acids long. V was pared by 4 bases and J by 6 bases, with 13 bases between. CDR1 and CDR2 (germline): SGHTA, FQGTGA. Here the CDR3 DNA reads TGTGCCAGCAGCTCGAGGGGGGGGGCCAATGAGCAGTTCTTC. Translation: CASSSRGGANEQFF.

This clone occurred a few times. V usage is TRBV7-9 and J usage is TRBJ2-2; 11 bases agree with TRBD1. The CDR3 spans 17 residues. V lost 8 bases to trimming and J lost 7 bases; unmatched junction nucleotides: 15. Germline lookup yields CDR1 SEHNR and CDR2 FQNEAQ (reference sequence). CDR3 amino acids: CASSHPPGQGVVGELFF. The DNA of the CDR3 is TGTGCCAGCTCACATCCGCCGGGACAGGGGGTTGTCGGGGAGCTGTTTTTT.

This clone showed up just a few times. V gene TRBV6-6 combines with J gene TRBJ2-2; 7 nucleotides agree with TRBD2. After removal of 4 bases from V and 5 bases from J, the junction contained 4 bases not matched to a gene. CDR3 length: 14 residues. Germline CDR1 is MNHNY and CDR2 is SVGAGI (reference sequence). The CDR3, as DNA: TGTGCCAGCAGTTCCCGACTAGCAACCGGGGAGCTGTTTTTT. This encodes CASSSRLATGELFF.

This clone was counted between two and nine times. The gene calls are TRBV11-2 and TRBJ2-2; no clear D gene. CDR1 is SGHAT, CDR2 FQNNGV, per germline. Trimming pared 4 bases from V and 4 bases from J, leaving 10 bases between. The CDR3 has 14 amino acids. The CDR3 protein is CASSSGVLTGELFF. The DNA of the CDR3 is TGTGCCAGCAGCTCCGGTGTCCTCACCGGGGAGCTGTTTTTT.

This clone was seen more than once but under ten times. V gene TRBV27 combines with J gene TRBJ2-1, with 8 bases identical to TRBD1. The V and J ends lost 6 bases and 1 base, in that order; junction bases with no gene match: 8. CDR1 MNHEY and CDR2 SMNVEV come from the germline V gene (reference sequence). The CDR3 runs to 16 residues. The CDR3 DNA reads TGTGCCAGCAGCACCCCGGACAGGGCTTCCTACAATGAGCAGTTCTTC. Protein: CASSTPDRASYNEQFF.

CDR3 coding DNA: TGTGCCAGCGAGACAGGGTATCGGGAGCAGTACTTC. Translating gives CASETGYREQYF. The genes are TRBV6-1 and TRBJ2-7, with TRBD1 matching over 7 bases. The CDR3 is 12 residues long. After removal of 8 bases from V and 7 bases from J, the junction contained 8 bases not matched to a gene. Per germline, CDR1 MNHNS and CDR2 SASEGT.